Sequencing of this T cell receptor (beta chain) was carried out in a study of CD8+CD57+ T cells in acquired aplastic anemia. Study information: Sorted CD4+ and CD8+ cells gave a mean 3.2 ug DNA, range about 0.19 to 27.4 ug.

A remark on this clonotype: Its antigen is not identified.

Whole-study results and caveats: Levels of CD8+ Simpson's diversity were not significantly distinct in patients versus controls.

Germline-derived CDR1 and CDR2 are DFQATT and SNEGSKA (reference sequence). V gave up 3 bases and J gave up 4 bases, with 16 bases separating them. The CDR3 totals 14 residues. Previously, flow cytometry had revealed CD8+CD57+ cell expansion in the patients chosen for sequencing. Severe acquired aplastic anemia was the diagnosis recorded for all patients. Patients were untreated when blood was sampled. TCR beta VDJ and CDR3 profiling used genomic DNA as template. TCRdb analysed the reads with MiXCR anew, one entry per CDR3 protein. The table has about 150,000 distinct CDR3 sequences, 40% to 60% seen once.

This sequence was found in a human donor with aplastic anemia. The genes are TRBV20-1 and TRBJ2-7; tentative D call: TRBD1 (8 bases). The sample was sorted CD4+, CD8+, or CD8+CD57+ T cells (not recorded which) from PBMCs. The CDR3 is CSASPDREGYEQYF. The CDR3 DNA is TGCAGTGCTAGCCCGGACAGGGAGGGTTACGAGCAGTACTTC.